Below, 2 T cell receptor beta chains from the same sample are listed, as sequenced in a study of cytomegalovirus exposure and HLA in healthy donors. PCR employed 60 Vbeta and 13 Jbeta primers. Clones were sequenced by immunoSEQ multiplex PCR, and TCRdb holds only the in-frame ones, with some missing. The sample carries some 97,000 clones, 76% recorded once. Material for sequencing was PBMCs. The receptor set was obtained from a woman aged 45-65 years in good health and CMV-seropositive.

The CDR3 bases are TGTGCCAGCTCACCATTGCCCCAGCCTGCAGGGAACCAGCCCCAGCATTTT. This encodes CASSPLPQPAGNQPQHF. V usage is TRBV18 and J usage is TRBJ1-5, with D tentatively TRBD1 (5 bases). Germline V gene data show CDR1 as KGHSH and CDR2 as LQKENI. CDR3 length: 17 amino acids. The ends were cut back, 2 bases at V and 7 bases at J, with 21 bases in the middle.

The chain combines TRBV6-1 with TRBJ1-5; 7 positions match TRBD1. The V gene's germline CDR1 is MNHNS and CDR2 SASEGT. V dropped 5 bases and J dropped 0; count of bases not matched to a gene: 4. The CDR3 is made up of 15 amino acids. CDR3 protein: CASSPTGISNQPQHF. In DNA form, the CDR3 reads TGTGCCAGCAGTCCGACAGGGATTAGCAATCAGCCCCAGCATTTT.